Sequencing of this TCR beta chain was carried out in a study of blood T cells in healthy people across ages. Study-wide results and caveats: The fall in TCR beta diversity per million T cells was roughly linear with age. What prevented conclusive comparison of naive and antigen-experienced cells was that PBMCs were unsorted.

This CDR3 contains 13 residues. V lost 6 bases, J lost 2 bases, and 10 bases lay in between. Concerning this clonotype itself: Its antigen remains unidentified.

The second PCR ran about 6 to 12 cycles with a sample-barcoded 5' primer and J-beta primers. The yield of each sample was at least 2.5 million CDR3-containing paired-end reads. TCRdb passed the 5' RACE reads through MiXCR, listing each CDR3 protein once. The sample records hundreds of thousands of distinct CDR3 sequences, under 80% being singletons. The sequence was obtained from a man in his thirties or forties in good health. Source material: blood. This sequence joins TRBV12-3 or TRBV12-4 and TRBJ1-2; the D is unclear. CDR3 sequence reads: CASRPTENYGYTF. DNA for the CDR3: TGTGCCAGCAGACCAACAGAGAACTATGGCTACACCTTC.